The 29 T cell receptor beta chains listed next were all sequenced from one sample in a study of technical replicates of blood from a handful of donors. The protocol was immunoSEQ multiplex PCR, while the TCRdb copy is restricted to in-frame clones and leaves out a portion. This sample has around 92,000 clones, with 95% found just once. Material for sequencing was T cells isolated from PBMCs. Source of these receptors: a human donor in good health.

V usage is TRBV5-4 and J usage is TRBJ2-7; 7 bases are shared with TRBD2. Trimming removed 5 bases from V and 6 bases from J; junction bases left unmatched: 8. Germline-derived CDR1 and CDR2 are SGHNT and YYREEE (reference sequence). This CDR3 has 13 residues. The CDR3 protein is CASRTLGGSEQYF. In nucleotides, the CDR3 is TGTGCCAGCAGAACACTGGGCGGGAGCGAGCAGTACTTC.

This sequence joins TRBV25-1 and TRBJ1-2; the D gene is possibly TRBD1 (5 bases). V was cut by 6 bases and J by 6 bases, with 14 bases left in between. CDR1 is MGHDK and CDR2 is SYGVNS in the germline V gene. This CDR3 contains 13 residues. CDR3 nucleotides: TGTGCCAGCAGGGGGCAGGTCATCGATGGCTACACCTTC. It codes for CASRGQVIDGYTF.

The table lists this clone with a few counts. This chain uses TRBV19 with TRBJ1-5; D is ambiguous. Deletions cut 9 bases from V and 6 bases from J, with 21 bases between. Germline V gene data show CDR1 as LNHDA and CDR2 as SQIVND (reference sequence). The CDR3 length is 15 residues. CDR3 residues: CASDYGLSRGQPQHF. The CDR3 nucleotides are TGTGCCAGCGACTATGGACTCTCCCGTGGTCAGCCCCAGCATTTT.

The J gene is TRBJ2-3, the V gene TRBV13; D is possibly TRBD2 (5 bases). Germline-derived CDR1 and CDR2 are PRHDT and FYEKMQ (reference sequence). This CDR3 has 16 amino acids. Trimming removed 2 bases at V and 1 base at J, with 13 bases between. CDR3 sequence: CASSLRLAGRTDTQYF. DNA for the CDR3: TGTGCCAGCAGCTTAAGACTTGCGGGCCGCACAGATACGCAGTATTTT.

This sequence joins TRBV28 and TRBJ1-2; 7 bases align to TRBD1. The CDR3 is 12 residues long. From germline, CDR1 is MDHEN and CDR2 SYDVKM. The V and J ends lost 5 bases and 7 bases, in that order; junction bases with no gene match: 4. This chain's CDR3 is CASSTQGSGYTF. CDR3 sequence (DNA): TGTGCCAGCAGTACACAGGGGAGTGGCTACACCTTC.

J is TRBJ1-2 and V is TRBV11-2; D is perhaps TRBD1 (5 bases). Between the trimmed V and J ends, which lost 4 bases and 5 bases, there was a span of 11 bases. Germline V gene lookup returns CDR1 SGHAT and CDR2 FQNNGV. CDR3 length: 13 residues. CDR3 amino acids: CASSSRGTYGYTF. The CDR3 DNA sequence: TGTGCCAGCAGCTCACGCGGGACTTATGGCTACACCTTC.

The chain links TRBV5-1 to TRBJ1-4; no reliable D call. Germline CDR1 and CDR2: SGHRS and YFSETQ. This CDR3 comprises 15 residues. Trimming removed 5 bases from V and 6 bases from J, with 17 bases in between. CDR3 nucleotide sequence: TGCGCCAGCAGAAAAGAAGGGAGGATGGATGAAAAACTGTTTTTT. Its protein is CASRKEGRMDEKLFF.

In nucleotides, the CDR3 is TGTGCCAGCAGCCCCCCAGTGGGAGGGGCGACCGGGGAGCTGTTTTTT. This sequence encodes CASSPPVGGATGELFF. This chain connects TRBV5-4 to TRBJ2-2; 7 positions agree with TRBD2. The V gene's germline CDR1 is SGHNT and CDR2 YYREEE (reference sequence). This CDR3 is built from 16 residues. With V trimmed by 4 bases and J by 5 bases, 11 bases remained unmatched.

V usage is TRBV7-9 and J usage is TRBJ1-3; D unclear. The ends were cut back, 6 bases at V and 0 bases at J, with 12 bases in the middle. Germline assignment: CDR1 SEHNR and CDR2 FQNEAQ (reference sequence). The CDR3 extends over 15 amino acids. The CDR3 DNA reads TGTGCCAGCAGGTTCACAACAAACTCTGGAAACACCATATATTTT. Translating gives CASRFTTNSGNTIYF.

CDR3 DNA sequence: TGTGCCAGCAGCGGCGGACAGGGAGGTCCTTCTGGGGCCAACGTCCTGACTTTC. Its translation is CASSGGQGGPSGANVLTF. This rearrangement joins TRBV9 to TRBJ2-6, with 8 bases matching TRBD1. CDR1 and CDR2 (germline): SGDLS, YYNGEE. The CDR3 length is 18 residues. The junction had 9 bases not matched to a gene; V was cut back by 3 bases and J by 1 base.

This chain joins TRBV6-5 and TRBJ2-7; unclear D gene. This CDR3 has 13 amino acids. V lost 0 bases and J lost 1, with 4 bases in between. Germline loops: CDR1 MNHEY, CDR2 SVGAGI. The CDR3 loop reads CASSYSYSYEQYF. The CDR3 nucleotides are TGTGCCAGCAGTTACTCCTATTCCTACGAGCAGTACTTC.

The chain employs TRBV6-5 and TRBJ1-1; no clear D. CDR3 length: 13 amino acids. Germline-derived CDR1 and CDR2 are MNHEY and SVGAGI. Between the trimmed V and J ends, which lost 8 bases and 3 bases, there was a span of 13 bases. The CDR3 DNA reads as TGTGCCAGCCGCGGGTGGGGTGACACTGAAGCTTTCTTT. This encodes CASRGWGDTEAFF.

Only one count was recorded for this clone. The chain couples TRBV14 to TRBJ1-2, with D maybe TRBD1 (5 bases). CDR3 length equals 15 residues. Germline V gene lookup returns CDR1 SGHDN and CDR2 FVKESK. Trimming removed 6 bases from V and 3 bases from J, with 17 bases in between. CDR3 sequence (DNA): TGTGCCAGCAGGCGCGGACGGGGGTTGGACTATGGCTACACCTTC. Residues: CASRRGRGLDYGYTF. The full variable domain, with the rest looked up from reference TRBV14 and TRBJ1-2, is EAGVTQFPSHSVIEKGQTVTLRCDPISGHDNLYWYRRVMGKEIKFLLHFVKESKQDESGMPNNRFLAERTGGTYSTLKVQPAELEDSGVYFCASRRGRGLDYGYTFGSGTRLTVV.

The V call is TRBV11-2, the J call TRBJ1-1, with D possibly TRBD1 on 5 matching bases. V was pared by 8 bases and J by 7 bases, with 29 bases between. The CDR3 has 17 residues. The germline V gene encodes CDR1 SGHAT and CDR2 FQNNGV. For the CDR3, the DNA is TGTGCCAGCGAGCTTTTCACAGGCTATGACCGGGGGAATGAAGCTTTCTTT. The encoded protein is CASELFTGYDRGNEAFF. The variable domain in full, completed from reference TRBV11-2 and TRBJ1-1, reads EAGVAQSPRYKIIEKRQSVAFWCNPISGHATLYWYQQILGQGPKLLIQFQNNGVVDDSQLPKDRFSAERLKGVDSTLKIQPAKLEDSAVYLCASELFTGYDRGNEAFFGQGTRLTVV.

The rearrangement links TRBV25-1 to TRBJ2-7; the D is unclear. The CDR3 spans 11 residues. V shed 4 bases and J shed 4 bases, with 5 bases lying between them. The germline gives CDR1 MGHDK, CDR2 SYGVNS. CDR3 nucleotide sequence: TGTGCCAGCAGTGCGTATTACGAGCAGTACTTC. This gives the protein CASSAYYEQYF.

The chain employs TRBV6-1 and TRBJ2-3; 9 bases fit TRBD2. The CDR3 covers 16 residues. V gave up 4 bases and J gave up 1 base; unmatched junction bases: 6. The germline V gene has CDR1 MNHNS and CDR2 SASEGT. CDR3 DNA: TGTGCCAGCAGTGGGTTAGCGGGAGTAGGCACAGATACGCAGTATTTT. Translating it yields CASSGLAGVGTDTQYF.

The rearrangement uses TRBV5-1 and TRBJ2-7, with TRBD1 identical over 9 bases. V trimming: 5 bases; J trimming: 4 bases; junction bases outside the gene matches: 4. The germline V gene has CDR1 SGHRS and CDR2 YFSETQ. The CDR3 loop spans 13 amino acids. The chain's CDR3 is CASRPGQGYEQYF. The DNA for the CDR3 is TGCGCCAGCAGGCCGGGACAGGGTTACGAGCAGTACTTC.

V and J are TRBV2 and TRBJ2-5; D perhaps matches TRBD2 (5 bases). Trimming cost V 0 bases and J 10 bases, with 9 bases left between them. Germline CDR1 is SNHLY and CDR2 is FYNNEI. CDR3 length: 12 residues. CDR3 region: CASSEAAGGQYF. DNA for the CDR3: TGTGCCAGCAGTGAAGCGGCGGGTGGCCAGTACTTC.

CDR3 region: CASSFPGTATNEKLFF. The CDR3 DNA is TGTGCCAGCAGTTTCCCCGGGACAGCCACTAATGAAAAACTGTTTTTT. The rearrangement links TRBV28 to TRBJ1-4; 7 bases line up with TRBD1. V trimming: 3 bases; J trimming: 2 bases; junction bases outside the gene matches: 6. From germline, CDR1 is MDHEN and CDR2 SYDVKM. This CDR3 has 16 residues.

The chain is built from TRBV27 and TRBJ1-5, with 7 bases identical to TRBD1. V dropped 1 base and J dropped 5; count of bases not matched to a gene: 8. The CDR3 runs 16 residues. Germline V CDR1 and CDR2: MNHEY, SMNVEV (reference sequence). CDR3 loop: CASSLLGTDRDQPQHF. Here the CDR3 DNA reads TGTGCCAGCAGTTTATTGGGGACTGACAGGGATCAGCCCCAGCATTTT.

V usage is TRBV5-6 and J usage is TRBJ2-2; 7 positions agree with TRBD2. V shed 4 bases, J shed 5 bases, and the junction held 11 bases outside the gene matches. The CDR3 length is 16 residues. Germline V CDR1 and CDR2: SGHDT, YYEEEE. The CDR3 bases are TGTGCCAGCAGCCCCTCTCACTCGGGGGGAACCGGGGAGCTGTTTTTT. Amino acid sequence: CASSPSHSGGTGELFF.

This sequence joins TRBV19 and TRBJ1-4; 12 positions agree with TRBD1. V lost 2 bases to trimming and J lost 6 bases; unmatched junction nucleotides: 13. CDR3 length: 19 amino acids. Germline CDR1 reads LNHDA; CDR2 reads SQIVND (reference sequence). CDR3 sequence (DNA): TGTGCCAGTAGTATACCCCGGGACAGGGGGCACGTCCGGGATGAAAAACTGTTTTTT. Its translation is CASSIPRDRGHVRDEKLFF.

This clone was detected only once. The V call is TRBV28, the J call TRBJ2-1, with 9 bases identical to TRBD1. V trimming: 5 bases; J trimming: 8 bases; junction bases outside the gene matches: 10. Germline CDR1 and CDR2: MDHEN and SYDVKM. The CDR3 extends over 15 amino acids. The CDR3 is CASSEIPDRGHEQFF. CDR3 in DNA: TGTGCCAGCAGTGAAATACCGGACAGGGGTCATGAGCAGTTCTTC.

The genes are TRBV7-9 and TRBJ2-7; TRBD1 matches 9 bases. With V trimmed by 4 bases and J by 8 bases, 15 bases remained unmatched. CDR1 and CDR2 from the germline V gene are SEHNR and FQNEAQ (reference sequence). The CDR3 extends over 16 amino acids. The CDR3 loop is CASSSTGQGNPTKQYF. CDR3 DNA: TGTGCCAGCAGCTCCACCGGACAGGGGAACCCTACGAAGCAGTACTTC. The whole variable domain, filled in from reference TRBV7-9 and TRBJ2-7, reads DTGVSQNPRHKITKRGQNVTFRCDPISEHNRLYWYRQTLGQGPEFLTYFQNEAQLEKSRLLSDRFSAERPKGSFSTLEIQRTEQGDSAMYLCASSSTGQGNPTKQYFGPGTRLTVT.

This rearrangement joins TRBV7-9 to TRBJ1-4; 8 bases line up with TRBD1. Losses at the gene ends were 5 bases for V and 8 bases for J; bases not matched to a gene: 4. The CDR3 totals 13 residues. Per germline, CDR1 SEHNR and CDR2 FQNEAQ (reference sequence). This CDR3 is CASSLGQGEKLFF. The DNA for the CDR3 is TGTGCCAGCAGCCTTGGACAGGGCGAAAAACTGTTTTTT.

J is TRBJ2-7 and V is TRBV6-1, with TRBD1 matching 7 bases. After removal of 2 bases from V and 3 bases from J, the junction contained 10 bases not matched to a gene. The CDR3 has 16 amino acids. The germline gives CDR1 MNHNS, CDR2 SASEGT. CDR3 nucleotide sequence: TGTGCCAGCAGTGAAATACGGCCGGGACAGCACTACGAGCAGTACTTC. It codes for CASSEIRPGQHYEQYF.

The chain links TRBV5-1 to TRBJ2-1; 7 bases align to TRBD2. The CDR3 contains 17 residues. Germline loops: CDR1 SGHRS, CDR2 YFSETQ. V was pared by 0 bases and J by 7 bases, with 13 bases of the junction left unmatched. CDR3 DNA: TGCGCCAGCAGCTTGGAAGTTGGGAGGGCGAATGCGAATGAGCAGTTCTTC. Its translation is CASSLEVGRANANEQFF.

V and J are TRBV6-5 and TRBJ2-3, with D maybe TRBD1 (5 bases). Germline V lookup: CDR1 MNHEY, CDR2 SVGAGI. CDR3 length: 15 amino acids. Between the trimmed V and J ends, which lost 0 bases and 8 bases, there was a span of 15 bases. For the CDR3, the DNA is TGTGCCAGCAGTTACTCGAAAGGGGTTGTTGGTACGCAGTATTTT. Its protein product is CASSYSKGVVGTQYF.

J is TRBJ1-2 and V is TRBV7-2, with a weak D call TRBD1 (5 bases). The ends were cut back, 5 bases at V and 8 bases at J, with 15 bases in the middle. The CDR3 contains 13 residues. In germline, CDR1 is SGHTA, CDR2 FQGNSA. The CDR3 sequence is CASSPDLGLGYTF. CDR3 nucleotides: TGTGCCAGCAGCCCAGACCTGGGGCTCGGCTACACCTTC.